The 23 T cell receptor beta chains listed next were all sequenced from one sample in a study of CD8 T cells in Susac syndrome. After extraction with the RNeasy kit, 0.5 to 1 ug of the RNA was reverse transcribed using random hexamers. From the immunoSEQ multiplex PCR reads, TCRdb called clonotypes with MiXCR, one entry per CDR3 protein. Of about 190,000 distinct CDR3 sequences listed, roughly 95% are singletons. Sequenced material: CD4+ T cells from PBMCs. All receptors come from a human donor in good health.

The chain links TRBV20-1 to TRBJ2-5; TRBD2 agrees at 8 bases. CDR3 length: 13 residues. Germline values: CDR1 DFQATT, CDR2 SNEGSKA (reference sequence). The J segment lost 3 bases and the V segment lost 3 bases, leaving 3 bases of the junction unmatched. CDR3 in DNA: TGCAGTGCTAGTGGTAGCGGGGAAGAGACCCAGTACTTC. Residues: CSASGSGEETQYF.

This clonotype was detected only once. This rearrangement joins TRBV3-1 to TRBJ1-5; D not certain. Trimming cost V 0 bases and J 7 bases, with 7 bases left between them. The CDR3 totals 13 residues. Germline loops: CDR1 LGHDT, CDR2 YNNKEL (reference sequence). The chain's CDR3 is CASSQDEVQPQHF. The CDR3 DNA reads TGTGCCAGCAGCCAAGATGAGGTCCAGCCCCAGCATTTT.

The genes are TRBV12-3 or TRBV12-4 and TRBJ2-5, with 7 bases that match TRBD2. J was trimmed by 0 bases and V by 5 bases; bases with no gene match: 3. This CDR3 is 14 amino acids long. The CDR3 nucleotides are TGTGCCAGCAGTATCGGGAGGAACCAAGAGACCCAGTACTTC. This gives the protein CASSIGRNQETQYF.

The gene calls are TRBV30 and TRBJ1-5; 8 bases map to TRBD1. Germline loops: CDR1 GTSNPN, CDR2 SVGIG (reference sequence). Losses at the gene ends were 2 bases for V and 0 bases for J; bases not matched to a gene: 6. The CDR3 contains 16 residues. The CDR3 loop is CAWSRTGTYSNQPQHF. CDR3 coding DNA: TGTGCCTGGAGTAGGACAGGGACTTATAGCAATCAGCCCCAGCATTTT. The entire variable domain, with the rest obtained from reference TRBV30 and TRBJ1-5, is as follows: SQTIHQWPATLVQPVGSPLSLECTVEGTSNPNLYWYRQAAGRGLQLLFYSVGIGQISSEVPQNLSASRPQDRQFILSSKKLLLSDSGFYLCAWSRTGTYSNQPQHFGDGTRLSIL.

The genes are TRBV29-1 and TRBJ2-3; a weak D match, TRBD1 (5 bases). The CDR3 runs 13 residues. Between the trimmed V and J ends, which lost 3 bases and 6 bases, there was a span of 13 bases. Germline lookup yields CDR1 SQVTM and CDR2 ANQGSEA. The CDR3 loop is CSVEKGRWDTQYF. The CDR3 coding sequence is TGCAGCGTTGAGAAGGGGCGCTGGGATACGCAGTATTTT.

This chain joins TRBV5-1 and TRBJ1-2, with D maybe TRBD1 (6 bases). V gave up 2 bases and J gave up 4 bases, with 9 bases separating them. The CDR3 runs to 13 residues. Germline V gene data show CDR1 as SGHRS and CDR2 as YFSETQ. CDR3 residues: CASSFNRAYGYTF. CDR3 sequence (DNA): TGCGCCAGCAGCTTCAACAGGGCCTATGGCTACACCTTC. Full variable domain (missing parts from reference TRBV5-1 and TRBJ1-2): KAGVTQTPRYLIKTRGQQVTLSCSPISGHRSVSWYQQTPGQGLQFLFEYFSETQRNKGNFPGRFSGRQFSNSRSEMNVSTLELGDSALYLCASSFNRAYGYTFGSGTRLTVV.

The chain is built from TRBV29-1 and TRBJ1-1; a possible D gene is TRBD1 (5 bases). This CDR3 comprises 13 residues. V dropped 3 bases and J dropped 1 base, with 9 bases sitting between them. Germline values: CDR1 SQVTM, CDR2 ANQGSEA. The CDR3 sequence is CSVEGDQNTEAFF. CDR3 sequence (DNA): TGCAGCGTTGAGGGGGATCAGAACACTGAAGCTTTCTTT.

The rearrangement links TRBV7-9 to TRBJ2-1; TRBD1 matches at 8 bases. Trimming cost V 5 bases and J 0 bases; bases outside gene matches: 3. This CDR3 is built from 15 residues. Germline values: CDR1 SEHNR, CDR2 FQNEAQ (reference sequence). The CDR3 sequence is CASSKGQGSYNEQFF. CDR3 bases: TGTGCCAGCAGCAAAGGACAGGGCTCCTACAATGAGCAGTTCTTC.

The genes are TRBV20-1 and TRBJ2-7, with unresolved D. Looked up from germline, CDR1 is DFQATT and CDR2 is SNEGSKA (reference sequence). V was pared by 7 bases and J by 6 bases, with 10 bases between. The CDR3 covers 10 residues. The DNA of the CDR3 is TGCAGTGTCAGGTTTGGCGAGCAGTACTTC. Protein sequence: CSVRFGEQYF.

The rearrangement links TRBV5-1 to TRBJ2-7; 7 bases are a match to TRBD2. Germline V gene lookup returns CDR1 SGHRS and CDR2 YFSETQ. The CDR3 spans 14 residues. V trimming: 5 bases; J trimming: 2 bases; junction bases outside the gene matches: 7. The CDR3, as DNA: TGCGCCAGCAGACGTGCTAGCGGTCCCTACGAGCAGTACGTC. Protein sequence: CASRRASGPYEQYV.

The gene calls are TRBV30 and TRBJ1-5; D not certain. Germline values: CDR1 GTSNPN, CDR2 SVGIG (reference sequence). The V end was cut by 0 bases, the J end by 10 bases, with 13 bases between. The CDR3 contains 13 residues. The CDR3 DNA is TGTGCCTGGAGTGTAGAGAGTATCCAACCCCAGCATTTT. This encodes CAWSVESIQPQHF.

The V gene is TRBV29-1, the J gene TRBJ2-2; 9 nucleotides align to TRBD1. The CDR3 sequence is 13 residues long. CDR1 is SQVTM and CDR2 is ANQGSEA in the germline V gene. V lost 7 bases, J lost 8 bases, and 8 bases stayed unmatched. As DNA, the CDR3 is TGCAGCGCCTTATCCGGGACAGGGGGGGAGCTGTTTTTT. Amino acids: CSALSGTGGELFF.

The V and J genes are TRBV7-3 and TRBJ2-5, with 9 bases aligning to TRBD2. The CDR3 consists of 16 residues. CDR1 and CDR2 from the germline V gene are SGHTA and FQGTGA. The V and J ends lost 1 base and 5 bases, in that order; junction bases with no gene match: 8. The CDR3 DNA sequence: TGTGCCAGCAGCTTAAGAGTAGCGGGAGTGGGGGAGACCCAGTACTTC. Translation: CASSLRVAGVGETQYF.

The chain couples TRBV29-1 to TRBJ2-1; D is ambiguous. The CDR3 covers 12 residues. V was clipped by 4 bases and J by 6 bases, with 10 bases between them. Germline V gene sequence: CDR1 SQVTM, CDR2 ANQGSEA. CDR3 amino acids: CSVGWHSNEQFF. The CDR3, as DNA: TGCAGCGTTGGATGGCATTCCAATGAGCAGTTCTTC.

The chain has TRBV20-1 and TRBJ2-3; 8 bases agree with TRBD2. Germline V lookup: CDR1 DFQATT, CDR2 SNEGSKA (reference sequence). There are 14 residues in the CDR3. V lost 1 base and J lost 7; bases outside the gene matches: 7. The CDR3 DNA reads as TGCAGTGCTAGAGGGACGGGGGGGCCAAATACGCAGTATTTT. Amino acid sequence: CSARGTGGPNTQYF.

This clonotype was detected once. The rearrangement uses TRBV10-3 and TRBJ2-3, with unresolved D. V was clipped by 3 bases and J by 3 bases, with 1 base between them. Germline CDR1 and CDR2: ENHRY and SYGVKD. The length of the CDR3 is 11 residues. The CDR3 sequence: CAISDTDTQYF. CDR3 nucleotides: TGTGCCATCAGTGATACAGATACGCAGTATTTT.

The CDR3 region has the DNA TGTGCCAGCAGCCCCTCAGGGGGCATGAAGACCCAGTACTTC. The encoded protein is CASSPSGGMKTQYF. The V call is TRBV12-3 or TRBV12-4, the J call TRBJ2-5, with 8 bases lining up with TRBD1. The CDR3 spans 14 residues. J lost 6 bases, V lost 6 bases, and 9 bases had no gene match.

The chain carries TRBV20-1 and TRBJ2-5; the match to TRBD2 covers 9 bases. The CDR3 covers 15 residues. Germline values: CDR1 DFQATT, CDR2 SNEGSKA (reference sequence). The ends lost 3 bases at V and 0 bases at J; junction bases unmatched: 5. The CDR3 loop is CSARFSGGYQETQYF. In DNA, the CDR3 is TGCAGTGCTAGGTTCAGCGGGGGGTACCAAGAGACCCAGTACTTC.

The chain couples TRBV30 to TRBJ1-5; 7 bases fit TRBD1. This CDR3 is 15 amino acids long. Trimming took 3 bases from V and 1 from J; bases not matched to a gene: 6. CDR1 GTSNPN and CDR2 SVGIG come from the germline V gene (reference sequence). The DNA of the CDR3 is TGTGCCTGGAGGATGGACAGGTGGAGCAATCAGCCCCAGCATTTT. Translating it yields CAWRMDRWSNQPQHF.

V and J are TRBV20-1 and TRBJ2-3; D gene uncertain. The germline V and J ends were trimmed by 5 bases and 1 base, with 19 bases remaining between them. The germline CDR1 and CDR2 sequences are DFQATT and SNEGSKA (reference sequence). This CDR3 region has 16 residues. The CDR3 nucleotides are TGCAGTGCTCAGAGAGCCGGGCAGCGTCGCACAGATACGCAGTATTTT. Translating it yields CSAQRAGQRRTDTQYF.

A single count supports this clonotype. The chain carries TRBV27 and TRBJ2-1, with 8 bases matching TRBD2. Looked up from germline, CDR1 is MNHEY and CDR2 is SMNVEV (reference sequence). The CDR3 is made up of 16 amino acids. Trimming at V came to 4 bases and at J to 1 base, leaving 6 bases not matched to a gene. The CDR3, as DNA: TGTGCCAGCAGTTCTTATAGCGGGGCGTCCTACAATGAGCAGTTCTTC. This encodes CASSSYSGASYNEQFF.

CDR3 DNA: TGTGCCAGCAGCCAAGAGTCGTCGGCAGTAAAACTGTTTTTT. Translation gives CASSQESSAVKLFF. The rearrangement uses TRBV7-2 and TRBJ1-4; D call uncertain. V was shortened by 5 bases and J by 10 bases, with 17 bases between the two germline ends. CDR1 and CDR2 (germline): SGHTA, FQGNSA. The CDR3 is 14 residues long.

V gene TRBV30 combines with J gene TRBJ1-5, with D unclear. V lost 0 bases, J lost 2 bases, and 5 bases lay in between. The germline V gene has CDR1 GTSNPN and CDR2 SVGIG (reference sequence). There are 13 residues in the CDR3. CDR3 loop: CAWSVARNQPQHF. CDR3 sequence (DNA): TGTGCCTGGAGTGTCGCGCGCAATCAGCCCCAGCATTTT.